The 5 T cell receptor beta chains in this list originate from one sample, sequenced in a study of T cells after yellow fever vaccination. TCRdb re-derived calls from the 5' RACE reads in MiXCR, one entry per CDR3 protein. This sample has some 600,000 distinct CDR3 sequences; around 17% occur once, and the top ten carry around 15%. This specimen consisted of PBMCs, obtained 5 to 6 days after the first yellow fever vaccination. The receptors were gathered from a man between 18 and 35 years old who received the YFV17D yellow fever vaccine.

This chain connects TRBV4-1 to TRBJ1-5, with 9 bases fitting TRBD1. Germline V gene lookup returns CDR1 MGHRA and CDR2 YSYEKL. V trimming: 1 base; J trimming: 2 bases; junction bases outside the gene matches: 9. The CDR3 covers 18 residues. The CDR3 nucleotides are TGCGCCAGCAGCCAAGGTGTACAGGGGGCGCTGGGCAATCAGCCCCAGCATTTT. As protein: CASSQGVQGALGNQPQHF.

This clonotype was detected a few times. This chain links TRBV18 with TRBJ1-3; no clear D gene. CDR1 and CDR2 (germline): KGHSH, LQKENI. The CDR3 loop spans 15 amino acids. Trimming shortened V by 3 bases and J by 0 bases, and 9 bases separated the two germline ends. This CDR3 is CASSPGRYSGNTIYF. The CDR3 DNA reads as TGTGCCAGCTCACCCGGACGGTACTCTGGAAACACCATATATTTT.

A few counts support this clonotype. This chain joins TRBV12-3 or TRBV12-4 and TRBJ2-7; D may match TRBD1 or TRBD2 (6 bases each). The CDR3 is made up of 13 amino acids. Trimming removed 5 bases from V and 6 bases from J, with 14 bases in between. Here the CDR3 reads CASSTRETGEQYF. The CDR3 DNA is TGTGCCAGCAGTACCCGGGAGACAGGCGAGCAGTACTTC.

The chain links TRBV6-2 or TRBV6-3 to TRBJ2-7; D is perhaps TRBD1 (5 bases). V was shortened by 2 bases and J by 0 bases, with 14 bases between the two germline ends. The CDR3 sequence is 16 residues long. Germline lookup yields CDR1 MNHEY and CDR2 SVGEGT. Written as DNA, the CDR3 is TGTGCCAGCAGTTACGCAGGACAAAGCACCTCCTACGAGCAGTACTTC. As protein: CASSYAGQSTSYEQYF.

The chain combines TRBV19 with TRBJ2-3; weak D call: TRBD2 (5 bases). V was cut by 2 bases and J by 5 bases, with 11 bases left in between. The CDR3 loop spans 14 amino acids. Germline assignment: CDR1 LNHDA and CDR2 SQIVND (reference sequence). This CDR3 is CASSITSGIDTQYF. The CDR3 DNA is TGTGCCAGTAGTATAACCTCCGGGATAGATACGCAGTATTTT.